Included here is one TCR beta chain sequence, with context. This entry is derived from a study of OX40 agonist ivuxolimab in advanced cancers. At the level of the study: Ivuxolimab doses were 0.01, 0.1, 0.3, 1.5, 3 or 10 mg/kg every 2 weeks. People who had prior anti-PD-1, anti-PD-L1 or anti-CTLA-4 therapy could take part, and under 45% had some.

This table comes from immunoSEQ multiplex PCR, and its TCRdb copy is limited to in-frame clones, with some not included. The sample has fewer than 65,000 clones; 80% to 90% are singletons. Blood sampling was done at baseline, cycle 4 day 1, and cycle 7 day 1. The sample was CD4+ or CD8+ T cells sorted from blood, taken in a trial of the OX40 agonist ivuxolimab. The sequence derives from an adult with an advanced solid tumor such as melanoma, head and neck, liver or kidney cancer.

The CDR3 coding sequence is TGTGCCAGCAGTGTAGAACAGGGGTACACTGAAGCTTTCTTT. As protein: CASSVEQGYTEAFF. This chain connects TRBV2 to TRBJ1-1; 7 bases agree with TRBD1. CDR1 and CDR2 from the germline V gene are SNHLY and FYNNEI. V dropped 4 bases and J dropped 3; count of bases not matched to a gene: 5. CDR3 length: 14 residues.